Listed here are 9 T cell receptor beta chains from one sample, sequenced in a study of shared clonotypes between healthy human individuals (dated by TCRdb to about 2020). The library relied on the immunoSEQ multiplex PCR assay. Held by TCRdb, this immuneACCESS table contains in-frame sequences only and omits some clones. Under half of the omission traces to an unresolved V gene where checked; the cause of the rest is unknown. In all, the sample holds about 690,000 clones, and about 90% of those were seen once. The ten largest clonotypes hold 30% to 40% of the sample. The specimen was memory CD8+ T cells from PBMCs. The intended sense of this specimen's cell subset or site label: CD45RO+ cells pooled with CCR7-negative TemRA cells. Source of these receptors: a man aged 18 to 30 in good health. Some clones in this sample may be carry-over from other donors' samples.

The chain uses TRBV19 and TRBJ1-4; D possibly corresponds to TRBD1 (6 bases). Germline V gives CDR1 LNHDA, CDR2 SQIVND (reference sequence). CDR3 length equals 12 residues. V was clipped by 6 bases and J by 12 bases, with 14 bases between them. CDR3 coding DNA: TGTGCCAGTAGGGCCGGGGGCGAGGAACTGTTTTTT. This codes for CASRAGGEELFF.

The rearrangement joins TRBV2 to TRBJ2-7; D gene uncertain. There are 14 residues in the CDR3. CDR1 is SNHLY, CDR2 FYNNEI, per germline. Deletions cut 7 bases from V and 2 bases from J, with 15 bases between. CDR3 sequence reads: CASITVSVPYEQYF. The CDR3 DNA is TGTGCCAGCATAACGGTCAGCGTTCCCTACGAGCAGTACTTC.

The J gene is TRBJ2-1, the V gene TRBV27; D remains ambiguous. CDR3 length: 12 residues. The V and J ends lost 4 bases and 9 bases respectively, with 10 bases between them. Germline CDR1 MNHEY, CDR2 SMNVEV (reference sequence). For the CDR3, the DNA is TGTGCCAGCAGTTCCTCCTTCGTTGAGCAGTTCTTC. It encodes CASSSSFVEQFF.

Notes on this clone: Other DNA sequences in the same sample also yield this CDR3. This chain links TRBV29-1 with TRBJ2-7, with 7 bases identical to TRBD1. The CDR3 has 12 residues. Germline CDR1 is SQVTM and CDR2 is ANQGSEA. Losses at the gene ends were 1 base for V and 3 bases for J; bases not matched to a gene: 0. The DNA for the CDR3 is TGCAGCGTTGAAGGACAGGGCTACGAGCAGTACTTC. This sequence encodes CSVEGQGYEQYF.

The CDR3 sequence is CASISPGELFF. The CDR3 DNA reads as TGTGCCAGCATTAGCCCCGGGGAGCTGTTTTTT. This sequence joins TRBV6-5 and TRBJ2-2; D is unclear. CDR1 MNHEY and CDR2 SVGAGI come from the germline V gene. This CDR3 is 11 amino acids long. V lost 7 bases and J 6 bases, leaving 6 bases between the germline ends.

The CDR3 DNA sequence: TGTGCCAGCAGCGGGGGTATGACAGAGCGCTTGAACACTGAAGCTTTCTTT. Protein sequence: CASSGGMTERLNTEAFF. V usage is TRBV9 and J usage is TRBJ1-1, with TRBD1 as a possible D gene (5 bases). The CDR3 is 17 amino acids. With 3 bases removed from V and 0 bases from J, the gap between germline ends came to 18 bases. In germline, CDR1 is SGDLS, CDR2 YYNGEE.

The gene calls are TRBV10-3 and TRBJ2-5; D unresolved. Germline CDR1 ENHRY, CDR2 SYGVKD. CDR3 size: 12 residues. The V end was cut by 11 bases, the J end by 4 bases, with 14 bases between. This chain's CDR3 is CALWFLLETQYF. As DNA, the CDR3 is TGTGCCTTGTGGTTCTTGTTAGAGACCCAGTACTTC.

This rearrangement joins TRBV7-9 to TRBJ2-7, with TRBD1 identical over 8 bases. The length of the CDR3 is 14 residues. The V segment lost 1 base and the J segment 5 bases; nucleotides outside the gene matches: 4. Germline V lookup: CDR1 SEHNR, CDR2 FQNEAQ (reference sequence). The CDR3 DNA reads TGTGCCAGCAGCTTAGGGACAGGGAAACACGAGCAGTACTTC. This encodes CASSLGTGKHEQYF.

This chain connects TRBV9 to TRBJ1-1; TRBD1 is a possible D gene (5 bases). V shed 4 bases and J shed 2 bases, with 15 bases lying between them. This CDR3 has 15 amino acids. Germline assignment: CDR1 SGDLS and CDR2 YYNGEE. The CDR3 DNA reads as TGTGCCAGCAGCCCCGCCGGCGGGGGTAACACTGAAGCTTTCTTT. Its protein is CASSPAGGGNTEAFF. The variable domain in full, with the rest retrieved from reference TRBV9 and TRBJ1-1, is DSGVTQTPKHLITATGQRVTLRCSPRSGDLSVYWYQQSLDQGLQFLIQYYNGEERAKGNILERFSAQQFPDLHSELNLSSLELGDSALYFCASSPAGGGNTEAFFGQGTRLTVV.